Below, one T cell receptor beta chain is given with its context. The data belong to a study of identical twins. This CDR3 comprises 14 residues. The germline V gene encodes CDR1 DFQATT and CDR2 SNEGSKA (reference sequence). V lost 3 bases to trimming and J lost 5 bases; unmatched junction nucleotides: 7. Template switching (which added a universal primer site) was used, and cDNA carried unique molecular identifiers. Each CDR3 protein gets one entry after TCRdb re-called the 5' RACE reads with MiXCR. The sample yields about 720,000 distinct CDR3 sequences, 8.6% seen once. The same data also went into a second study, on yellow fever vaccine responses in identical twins.

This clonotype was obtained from a woman aged 18-29 years in good health. Sequenced: PBMCs. The rearrangement links TRBV20-1 to TRBJ2-7, with 10 nucleotides matching TRBD1. As DNA, the CDR3 is TGCAGTGCTAGGGCCGGGACAGGGGACCACGAGCAGTACTTC. Protein: CSARAGTGDHEQYF.